These T cell receptor beta chains were read from a single sample in a study of OX40 agonist ivuxolimab in advanced cancers. The method was immunoSEQ multiplex PCR; TCRdb's version includes in-frame clones alone and lacks a portion of them. The table has tens of thousands of clones, 91% seen once. The input for sequencing was CD4+ or CD8+ T cells sorted from blood, taken in a trial of the OX40 agonist ivuxolimab. Source of these receptors: an adult with an advanced solid tumor such as melanoma, head and neck, liver or kidney cancer. Both conserved end residues are part of each CDR3. The D gene is left open where the match is weak. Size is omitted from some rows. Given values are once, few, many or a class for expanded clones.

TRBJ2-2,TRBV30,NA,14,NA,CAWSGLLNTGELFF,TGTGCCTGGAGCGGGTTGCTTAACACCGGGGAGCTGTTTTTT
TRBJ1-2,TRBV7-6,NA,16,NA,CASSLLPPSRTGGYTF,TGTGCCAGCAGCTTATTACCCCCGAGTAGAACGGGAGGCTACACCTTC
TRBJ2-5,TRBV7-2,NA,15,NA,CASSLGPLRGETQYF,TGTGCCAGCAGCTTAGGGCCTCTAAGGGGAGAGACCCAGTACTTC
TRBJ2-3,TRBV5-5,NA,13,NA,CASSLLAADTQYF,TGTGCCAGCAGCTTGTTGGCCGCAGATACGCAGTATTTT
TRBJ2-1,TRBV5-6,NA,16,NA,CASSLVPGEDGNEQFF,TGTGCCAGCAGCTTGGTTCCAGGGGAGGATGGCAATGAGCAGTTCTTC
TRBJ2-7,TRBV6-1,NA,14,TRBD1,CASSLWTGTDEQYF,TGTGCCAGCAGTCTGTGGACAGGGACGGACGAGCAGTACTTC
TRBJ1-4,TRBV19,NA,15,NA,CASSPVDRLNEKLFF,TGTGCCAGTAGTCCTGTGGATCGACTAAATGAAAAACTGTTTTTT
TRBJ2-2,TRBV12-1,NA,16,NA,CASRLCRQGGTGELFF,TGTGCCAGCAGGTTGTGCCGACAGGGAGGGACCGGGGAGCTGTTTTTT
TRBJ1-1,TRBV5-4,NA,16,NA,CASSLAGTRLNTEAFF,TGTGCCAGCAGCTTGGCTGGGACAAGACTTAACACTGAAGCTTTCTTT
TRBJ2-2,TRBV18,NA,16,NA,CASSPLLGTGPGELFF,TGTGCCAGCTCACCCTTGCTGGGAACAGGGCCCGGGGAGCTGTTTTTT
TRBJ2-7,TRBV27,NA,15,NA,CASSLVTQGSYEQYF,TGTGCCAGCAGTTTAGTTACCCAGGGCTCCTACGAGCAGTACTTC
TRBJ1-1,TRBV9,once,13,NA,CASSVGGWAEAFF,TGTGCCAGCAGCGTAGGGGGTTGGGCTGAAGCTTTCTTT
TRBJ2-1,TRBV25-1,NA,15,NA,CASSETRVTYNEQFF,TGTGCCAGCAGTGAAACCAGGGTAACGTACAATGAGCAGTTCTTC
TRBJ2-5,TRBV28,NA,14,NA,CASSWGGRVETQYF,TGTGCCAGCAGTTGGGGAGGAAGAGTCGAGACCCAGTACTTC
TRBJ2-1,TRBV11-2,NA,17,TRBD2,CASSSPAGLAGLYEQFF,TGTGCCAGCAGCTCGCCGGCCGGACTAGCGGGACTTTATGAGCAGTTCTTC
TRBJ2-3,TRBV9,NA,15,NA,CASSVVGGSTDTQYF,TGTGCCAGCAGCGTAGTAGGCGGGAGCACAGATACGCAGTATTTT
TRBJ2-1,TRBV6-5,NA,16,TRBD1,CASSYSRGQAIHEQFF,TGTGCCAGCAGTTACTCGAGAGGACAGGCCATCCATGAGCAGTTCTTC
TRBJ2-1,TRBV2,NA,16,TRBD2,CASRPNSGREWNEQFF,TGTGCCAGCAGACCCAATAGCGGGAGGGAGTGGAATGAGCAGTTCTTC
TRBJ2-3,TRBV5-6,NA,15,NA,CASSLRRTTPDTQYF,TGTGCCAGCAGCTTGCGTCGGACCACACCAGATACGCAGTATTTT
TRBJ2-1,TRBV25-1,NA,15,TRBD1,CASSAGQGSYNEQFF,TGTGCCAGCAGTGCAGGACAGGGGTCGTACAATGAGCAGTTCTTC
TRBJ2-7,TRBV7-8,NA,16,TRBD2,CASSLVGTSEPYEQYF,TGTGCCAGCAGCTTAGTCGGGACTAGCGAACCCTACGAGCAGTACTTC
TRBJ1-3,TRBV28,NA,20,NA,CASSLFLSPWGEAGGNTIYF,TGTGCCAGCAGTTTATTCCTATCACCCTGGGGGGAGGCAGGGGGAAACACCATATATTTT
TRBJ2-1,TRBV19,once,15,NA,CASRLVAGPVYEQFF,TGTGCCAGTAGACTTGTGGCGGGACCGGTATATGAGCAGTTCTTC
TRBJ2-3,TRBV5-1,NA,14,TRBD2,CASSPGLKADTQYF,TGCGCCAGCAGCCCGGGACTAAAGGCAGATACGCAGTATTTT
TRBJ2-7,TRBV6-1,NA,14,TRBD1,CAILVGQTFSEQYF,TGTGCCATCTTGGTGGGACAGACCTTCTCCGAGCAGTACTTC
TRBJ2-4,TRBV10-1,NA,17,TRBD1,CASSGSRTGLAKNIQYF,TGCGCCAGCAGTGGATCGCGGACAGGACTGGCCAAAAACATTCAGTACTTC
TRBJ2-3,TRBV5-4,NA,14,NA,CASSLVALADTQYF,TGTGCCAGCAGCTTGGTGGCATTGGCGGATACGCAGTATTTT
TRBJ2-7,TRBV28,NA,16,TRBD2,CASSLRTSGRMREQYF,TGTGCCAGCAGTTTACGGACTAGCGGGAGGATGAGGGAGCAGTACTTC
TRBJ1-2,TRBV19,NA,16,TRBD1,CASSTPGQAPRRGYTF,TGTGCCAGTAGTACCCCGGGACAGGCTCCCCGGAGGGGCTACACCTTC
TRBJ2-1,TRBV5-1,once,14,NA,CASSLGGRGDEQFF,TGCGCCAGCTCTCTGGGGGGGCGAGGAGATGAGCAGTTCTTC
TRBJ2-7,TRBV23-1,NA,15,NA,CASSHPTGNFYEQYF,TGCGCCAGCAGTCACCCGACAGGAAACTTCTACGAGCAGTACTTC
TRBJ2-1,TRBV6-5,NA,14,TRBD2,CASRTSGRVDEQFF,TGTGCCAGCAGGACTAGCGGGAGGGTGGATGAGCAGTTCTTC
TRBJ2-3,TRBV6-7,NA,15,TRBD1,CASNPDRTSTDTQYF,TGTGCCAGCAATCCGGACAGGACTAGCACAGATACGCAGTATTTT
TRBJ2-2,TRBV9,NA,19,TRBD2,CASSVAVGTSGGTTGELFF,TGTGCCAGCAGCGTAGCAGTGGGGACTAGCGGGGGGACCACCGGGGAGCTGTTTTTT
TRBJ1-2,TRBV6-6,few,13,NA,CASSRTPTYGYTF,TGTGCCAGCAGTAGGACACCTACGTATGGCTACACCTTC